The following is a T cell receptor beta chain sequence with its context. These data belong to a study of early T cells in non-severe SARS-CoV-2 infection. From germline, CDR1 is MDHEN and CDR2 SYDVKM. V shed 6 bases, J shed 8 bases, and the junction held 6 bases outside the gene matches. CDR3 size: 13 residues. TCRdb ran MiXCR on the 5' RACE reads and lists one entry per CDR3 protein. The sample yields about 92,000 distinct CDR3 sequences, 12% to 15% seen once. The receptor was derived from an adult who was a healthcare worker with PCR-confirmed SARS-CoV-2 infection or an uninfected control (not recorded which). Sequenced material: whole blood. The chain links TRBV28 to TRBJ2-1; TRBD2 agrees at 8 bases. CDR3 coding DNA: TGTGCCAGCAGGACGGGGGGGCGGTATGAGCAGTTCTTC. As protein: CASRTGGRYEQFF.